Given below is one T cell receptor (beta chain) in context. These data originate in a study of T cell changes during pregnancy in multiple sclerosis. This CDR3 region has 12 residues. V lost 3 bases to trimming and J lost 9 bases, with 9 bases between them. Per the germline V gene, CDR1 is WNHNN and CDR2 is SYGVQD (reference sequence). Sequenced by immunoSEQ multiplex PCR; TCRdb stores in-frame clones only, minus some. The table shows roughly 38,000 clones, with more than 70% occurring only once. V is TRBV10-1 and J is TRBJ2-1; D is possibly TRBD2 (5 bases). This sample comprised CD8+ T cells from peripheral blood mononuclear cells, obtained in the third trimester of pregnancy. This clonotype was sampled from a female donor with multiple sclerosis, enrolled in a pregnancy study. CDR3 protein: CASSERSGEQFF. The CDR3 bases are TGCGCCAGCAGTGAACGCAGCGGTGAGCAGTTCTTC.